This TCR beta chain stems from a study of T cell changes during pregnancy in multiple sclerosis (dated 2019 in TCRdb). Turning to the overall study: Changes in the T cell repertoire over the course of pregnancy were examined in this study in women with multiple sclerosis.

Its CDR3 holds 13 amino acids, cysteine through phenylalanine. The kept DNA is CDR3 alone, 39 bases in frame from the first base. This clone was picked up one time. This receptor's antigen is unknown. Base quality data are lacking; no much larger clone is found one base away. Library construction relied on the immunoSEQ multiplex PCR assay. Sourced from immuneACCESS, this table was stored by TCRdb with only in-frame sequences that have V and J called. A share of the clones is absent; for the studies checked, an unresolved V gene accounts for under half, and the remainder has no known explanation. For this sample there are over 45,000 clones; around nine tenths appear just once. The ten largest make up 0.38% of the sample.

The specimen comprised CD4+ T cells from peripheral blood mononuclear cells, sampled in the third trimester of pregnancy. The rearranged chain carries TRBV12-2 and TRBJ2-5; the table's D gene call, TRBD1, was not cross checked with the DNA. TRBV12-2 is listed as a pseudogene. This clonotype was obtained from a female donor with multiple sclerosis, enrolled in a pregnancy study. The DNA reads as follows: TGTGCAAGTCGCTTACCAGGTGAGGAGACCCAGTACTTC. Translated, this is CASRLPGEETQYF.